These 20 T cell receptor beta chains were all obtained from the same sample, sequenced in a study of blood T cell repertoires in COVID-19. The method was immunoSEQ multiplex PCR; TCRdb's version includes in-frame clones alone and lacks a portion of them. This sample yields about 55,000 clones, of which 80% to 95% are seen a single time; approximately 15% belongs to the top ten. Sequences were obtained from peripheral blood. The origin of the receptors is a human donor with active COVID-19. The donor label of this sample is uncertain.

The chain links TRBV29-1 to TRBJ2-3, with D possibly being TRBD2 (6 bases). CDR1 SQVTM and CDR2 ANQGSEA come from the germline V gene. V dropped 7 bases and J dropped 2 bases, with 16 bases sitting between them. The CDR3 is 14 residues long. The CDR3, as DNA: TGCAGCGCAGGGTACGGGGGTTACACAGATACGCAGTATTTT. Its translation: CSAGYGGYTDTQYF.

The V gene is TRBV19, the J gene TRBJ1-3; D is perhaps TRBD1 (6 bases). Germline V gives CDR1 LNHDA, CDR2 SQIVND (reference sequence). This CDR3 region has 16 residues. Trimming removed 6 bases from V and 1 base from J, with 16 bases in between. CDR3 loop: CASRESQGPSGNTIYF. As DNA, the CDR3 is TGTGCCAGTAGAGAATCACAGGGTCCTTCTGGAAACACCATATATTTT.

The chain is built from TRBV5-1 and TRBJ1-1; weak D call: TRBD1 (5 bases). Trimming left V 0 bases short and J 1 base short, with 13 bases between. CDR3 length: 16 amino acids. Germline V gene sequence: CDR1 SGHRS, CDR2 YFSETQ. The CDR3 region is CASSLGGSASNTEAFF. The CDR3 DNA reads TGCGCCAGCAGCTTGGGGGGCTCGGCCTCGAACACTGAAGCTTTCTTT.

V and J are TRBV5-1 and TRBJ1-1; 9 bases fit TRBD1. There are 13 residues in the CDR3. The V segment lost 4 bases and the J segment 10 bases; nucleotides outside the gene matches: 8. Germline V gene sequence: CDR1 SGHRS, CDR2 YFSETQ. The chain's CDR3 is CASSVGLTGGAFF. The CDR3 bases are TGCGCCAGCAGCGTGGGGTTGACAGGGGGAGCTTTCTTT.

This chain connects TRBV7-3 to TRBJ2-1; D possibly corresponds to TRBD2 (5 bases). The V end lost 6 bases, the J end lost 3 bases, and 12 bases lay between the germline ends. CDR3 length equals 14 residues. Germline V gene data show CDR1 as SGHTA and CDR2 as FQGTGA. The CDR3, as DNA: TGTGCCAGCAGTCCGGAGGTGGGCTACAATGAGCAGTTCTTC. Residues: CASSPEVGYNEQFF.

The gene calls are TRBV27 and TRBJ1-3, with TRBD1 identical over 7 bases. V was clipped by 2 bases and J by 3 bases; unmatched bases: 1. CDR1 is MNHEY and CDR2 is SMNVEV in the germline V gene (reference sequence). This CDR3 has 14 amino acids. The CDR3 region is CASSLRGHGNTIYF. The CDR3 DNA sequence: TGTGCCAGCAGTTTAAGGGGGCATGGAAACACCATATATTTT.

V usage is TRBV6-6 and J usage is TRBJ2-3; tentative D call: TRBD2 (5 bases). This CDR3 has 14 residues. The germline V gene has CDR1 MNHNY and CDR2 SVGAGI (reference sequence). V lost 0 bases, J lost 10 bases, and 14 bases lay in between. The CDR3 nucleotides are TGTGCCAGCAGTTACTCAAGGGAGACCAAGGCGCAGTATTTT. Translation gives CASSYSRETKAQYF.

The V call is TRBV27, the J call TRBJ2-7; 10 bases are a match to TRBD2. Germline lookup yields CDR1 MNHEY and CDR2 SMNVEV (reference sequence). The CDR3 is 16 amino acids. Trimming at V came to 5 bases and at J to 9 bases, leaving 16 bases not matched to a gene. The CDR3 loop reads CASSQLPTSGRTGQYF. The DNA for the CDR3 is TGTGCCAGCAGTCAACTACCGACTAGCGGGCGGACGGGGCAGTACTTC.

The chain uses TRBV7-6 and TRBJ2-2; 12 bases agree with TRBD1. This CDR3 spans 19 amino acids. Germline V gives CDR1 SGHVS, CDR2 FNYEAQ. V trimming: 1 base; J trimming: 3 bases; junction bases outside the gene matches: 9. The CDR3, as DNA: TGTGCCAGCAGCTTAGGGGACAGGGGGCGCTCCCCTTACACCGGGGAGCTGTTTTTT. It translates to CASSLGDRGRSPYTGELFF.

As DNA, the CDR3 is TGTGCCAGCCACAGTGATAACGCCGGGGAGCTGTTTTTT. This gives the protein CASHSDNAGELFF. This sequence joins TRBV2 and TRBJ2-2; D call uncertain. This CDR3 contains 13 residues. The V end lost 8 bases, the J end lost 6 bases, and 13 bases lay between the germline ends. Germline-derived CDR1 and CDR2 are SNHLY and FYNNEI.

The chain employs TRBV7-2 and TRBJ1-3; 10 nucleotides align to TRBD1. CDR1 SGHTA and CDR2 FQGNSA come from the germline V gene. V was pared by 4 bases and J by 1 base, with 7 bases of the junction left unmatched. The length of the CDR3 is 17 residues. The CDR3 sequence: CASSSDRGGWSGNTIYF. The DNA of the CDR3 is TGTGCCAGCAGCTCGGACAGGGGGGGGTGGTCTGGAAACACCATATATTTT.

The chain uses TRBV27 and TRBJ1-1; 9 bases fit TRBD1. The J segment lost 3 bases and the V segment lost 6 bases, leaving 2 bases of the junction unmatched. The CDR3 spans 13 residues. From germline, CDR1 is MNHEY and CDR2 SMNVEV (reference sequence). CDR3 DNA: TGTGCCAGCAGGACAGGGGGTTACACTGAAGCTTTCTTT. Amino acid sequence: CASRTGGYTEAFF.

This chain uses TRBV6-2 or TRBV6-3 with TRBJ2-7; tentatively, D is TRBD2 (6 bases). The CDR3 extends over 17 amino acids. The germline CDR1 and CDR2 sequences are MNHEY and SVGEGT. The V and J ends lost 4 bases and 3 bases respectively, with 22 bases between them. Written as DNA, the CDR3 is TGTGCCAGCAGTTTTTGGGGCGCCGGCGGGACGCGCTACGAGCAGTACTTC. Residues: CASSFWGAGGTRYEQYF.

This chain joins TRBV6-1 and TRBJ2-3; weak D call: TRBD2 (7 bases). Germline-derived CDR1 and CDR2 are MNHNS and SASEGT. V dropped 0 bases and J dropped 2 bases, with 12 bases sitting between them. The CDR3 contains 16 residues. CDR3 residues: CASSEATGGFTDTQYF. CDR3 DNA: TGTGCCAGCAGTGAAGCTACGGGGGGCTTCACAGATACGCAGTATTTT.

V is TRBV4-2 and J is TRBJ2-1; D uncertain. This CDR3 contains 15 residues. Germline CDR1 is LGHNA and CDR2 is YNFKEQ. Trimming removed 4 bases from V and 0 bases from J, with 10 bases in between. Written as DNA, the CDR3 is TGTGCCAGCAGCCCCCTCGCCAGCTCCTACAATGAGCAGTTCTTC. Translated: CASSPLASSYNEQFF.

The chain combines TRBV2 with TRBJ1-1; a possible D gene is TRBD1 (5 bases). Trimming stripped 6 bases from V and 1 base from J, with 15 bases between. Germline V lookup: CDR1 SNHLY, CDR2 FYNNEI. This CDR3 is built from 15 residues. CDR3 nucleotide sequence: TGTGCCAGCAGGTACTCTGGACACTCGAACACTGAAGCTTTCTTT. This encodes CASRYSGHSNTEAFF.

This chain uses TRBV18 with TRBJ2-2, with TRBD2 matching 7 bases. The CDR3 totals 17 residues. Per germline, CDR1 KGHSH and CDR2 LQKENI. V gave up 3 bases and J gave up 8 bases; unmatched junction bases: 15. The CDR3 coding sequence is TGTGCCAGCTCACCCAGTTCGGTTGGCGGGAGATCAGGGGAGCTGTTTTTT. Its translation is CASSPSSVGGRSGELFF.

This clone was counted once. The V gene is TRBV7-2, the J gene TRBJ2-4, with 16 nucleotides matching TRBD2. The CDR3 is 16 residues long. V lost 5 bases and J lost 9; bases outside the gene matches: 7. Looked up from germline, CDR1 is SGHTA and CDR2 is FQGNSA. In nucleotides, the CDR3 is TGTGCCAGCAGCCCACAGGGACTAGCGGGAGGGAGCATTCAGTACTTC. Translating gives CASSPQGLAGGSIQYF.

This clone showed up just once. The rearrangement links TRBV6-5 to TRBJ2-7; 7 positions match TRBD1. CDR1 MNHEY and CDR2 SVGAGI come from the germline V gene. J lost 4 bases, V lost 7 bases, and 13 bases had no gene match. The CDR3 loop spans 15 amino acids. The CDR3: CASIETAGGPYEQYF. CDR3 nucleotides: TGTGCCAGCATCGAAACGGCAGGGGGTCCGTACGAGCAGTACTTC.

The chain links TRBV10-1 to TRBJ2-7; the D is unclear. Deletions cut 4 bases from V and 5 bases from J, with 12 bases between. The germline gives CDR1 WNHNN, CDR2 SYGVQD (reference sequence). The length of the CDR3 is 13 residues. CDR3 sequence: CASSALVGDEQYV. The CDR3 region has the DNA TGCGCCAGCAGTGCGCTAGTTGGTGACGAGCAGTACGTC.